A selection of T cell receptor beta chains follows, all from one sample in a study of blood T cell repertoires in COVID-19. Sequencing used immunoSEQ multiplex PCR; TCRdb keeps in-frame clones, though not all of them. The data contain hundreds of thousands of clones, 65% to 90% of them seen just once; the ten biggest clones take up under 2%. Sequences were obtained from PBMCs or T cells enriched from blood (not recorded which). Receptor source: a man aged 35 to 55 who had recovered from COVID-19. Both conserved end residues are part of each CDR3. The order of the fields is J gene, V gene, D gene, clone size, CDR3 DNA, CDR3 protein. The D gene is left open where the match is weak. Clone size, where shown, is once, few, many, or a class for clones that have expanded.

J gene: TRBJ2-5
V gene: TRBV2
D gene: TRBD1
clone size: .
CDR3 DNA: TGTGCCAGCAGTCTACAGGGGCCTGGGGAGACCCAGTACTTC
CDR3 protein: CASSLQGPGETQYF

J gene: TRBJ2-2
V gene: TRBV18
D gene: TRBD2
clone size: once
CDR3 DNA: TGTGCCAGCTCACTTCTAGCGGGGGCGAACACCGGGGAGCTGTTTTTT
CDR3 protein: CASSLLAGANTGELFF

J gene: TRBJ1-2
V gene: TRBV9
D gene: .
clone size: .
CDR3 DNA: TGTGCCAGCAGCGTAGAGGGGAACTATGGCTACACCTTC
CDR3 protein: CASSVEGNYGYTF

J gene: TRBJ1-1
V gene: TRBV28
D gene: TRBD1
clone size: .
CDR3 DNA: TGTGCCACCCACGAACAGGGGGCCTCTGAAGCTTTCTTT
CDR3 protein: CATHEQGASEAFF

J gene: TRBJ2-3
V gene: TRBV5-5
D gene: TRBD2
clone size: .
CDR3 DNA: TGTGCCAGCAGCTTGGGGGGCGGGAGCTACACAGATACGCAGTATTTT
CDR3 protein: CASSLGGGSYTDTQYF

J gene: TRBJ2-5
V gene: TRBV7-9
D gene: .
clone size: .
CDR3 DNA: TGTGCCAGCAGCTCATGGGGGGAGCAAGAGACCCAGTACTTC
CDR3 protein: CASSSWGEQETQYF

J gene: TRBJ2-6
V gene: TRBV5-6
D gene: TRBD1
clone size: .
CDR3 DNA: TGTGCCAGCAGCCGCAGGGGGAACAACGTCCTGACTTTC
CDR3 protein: CASSRRGNNVLTF

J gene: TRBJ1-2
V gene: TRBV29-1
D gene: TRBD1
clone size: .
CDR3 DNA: TGCAGCGATACGACAGGGGCGTACTATGGCTACACCTTC
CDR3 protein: CSDTTGAYYGYTF

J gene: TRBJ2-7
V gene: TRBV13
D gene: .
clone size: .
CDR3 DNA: TGTGCCAGCAGCTTAGTTAGGACGGGACATCGCACCTACGAGCAGTACTTC
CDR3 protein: CASSLVRTGHRTYEQYF

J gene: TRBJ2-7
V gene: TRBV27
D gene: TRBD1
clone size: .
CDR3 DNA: TGTGCCAGCAGTTTAAATGGACAGGGGCTCTACGAGCAGTACTTC
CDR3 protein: CASSLNGQGLYEQYF

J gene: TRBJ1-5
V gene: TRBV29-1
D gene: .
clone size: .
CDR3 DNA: TGCAGCGTTCTGTACCCTGGACAGCTAAATAGCAATCAGCCCCAGCATTTT
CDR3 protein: CSVLYPGQLNSNQPQHF

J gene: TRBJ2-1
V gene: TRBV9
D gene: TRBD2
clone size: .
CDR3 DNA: TGTGCCAGCAGCGTAATGGGACTAGCGAATTCCTACAATGAGCAGTTCTTC
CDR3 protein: CASSVMGLANSYNEQFF

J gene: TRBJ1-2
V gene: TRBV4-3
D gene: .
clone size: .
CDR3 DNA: TGCGCCAGCAGCCAAGATAGGGCAGGGGATGGCTACACCTTC
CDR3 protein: CASSQDRAGDGYTF

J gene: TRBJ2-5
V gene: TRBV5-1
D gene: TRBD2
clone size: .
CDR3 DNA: TGCGCCAGCAGCTCCCTGACTAGCGGGGTCCAAGAGACCCAGTACTTC
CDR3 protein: CASSSLTSGVQETQYF

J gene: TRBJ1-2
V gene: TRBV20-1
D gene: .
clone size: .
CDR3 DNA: TGCAGTGCTGGTGCTGGTGGGAGCTATGGCTACACCTTC
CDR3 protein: CSAGAGGSYGYTF

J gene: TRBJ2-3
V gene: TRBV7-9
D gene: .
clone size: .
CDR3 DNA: TGTGCCAGCAGCTTAGGACAGGCGAGCACAGATACGCAGTATTTT
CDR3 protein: CASSLGQASTDTQYF

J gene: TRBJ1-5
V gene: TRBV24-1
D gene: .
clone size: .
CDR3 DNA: TGTGCCACCAGTGGGGAAGGGGTGGGTCAGCCCCAGCATTTT
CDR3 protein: CATSGEGVGQPQHF

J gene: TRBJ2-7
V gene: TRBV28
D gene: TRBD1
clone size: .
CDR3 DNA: TGTGCCAGCAGCCCGGGACAGGGAACCTACGAGCAGTACTTC
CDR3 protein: CASSPGQGTYEQYF

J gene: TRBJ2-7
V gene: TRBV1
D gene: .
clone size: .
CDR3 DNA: TGCACCAGCAGCCATCCCTGTAGCGGGAGGTCCTTCTACGAGCAGTACTTC
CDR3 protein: CTSSHPCSGRSFYEQYF

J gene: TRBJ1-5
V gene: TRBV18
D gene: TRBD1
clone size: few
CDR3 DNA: TGTGCCAGCTCCTCAGGGGGCGGCAATCAGCCCCAGCATTTT
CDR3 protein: CASSSGGGNQPQHF

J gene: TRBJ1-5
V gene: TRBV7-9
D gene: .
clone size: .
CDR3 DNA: TGTGCCAGCAGCGCAGGGGACGGCAATCAGCCCCAGCATTTT
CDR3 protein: CASSAGDGNQPQHF

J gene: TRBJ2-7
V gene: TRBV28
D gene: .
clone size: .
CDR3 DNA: TGTGCCAGCAGTTGGCAGGACTCCTACGAGCAGTACTTC
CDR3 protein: CASSWQDSYEQYF

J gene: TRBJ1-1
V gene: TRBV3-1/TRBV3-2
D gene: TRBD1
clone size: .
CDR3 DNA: TGTGCCAGCAGCCAAGATAGCCAGGGGGCTCGCACTGAAGCTTTCTTT
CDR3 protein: CASSQDSQGARTEAFF

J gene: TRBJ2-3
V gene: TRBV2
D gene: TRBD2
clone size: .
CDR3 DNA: TGTGCCAGCCGCCGACTAGCGGGAGTCTCAGATACGCAGTATTTT
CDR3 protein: CASRRLAGVSDTQYF

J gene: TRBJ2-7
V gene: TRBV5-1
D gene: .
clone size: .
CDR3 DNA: TGCGCCAGCAGCTTGGAGACTCCGGCCTACGAGCAGTACTTC
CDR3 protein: CASSLETPAYEQYF

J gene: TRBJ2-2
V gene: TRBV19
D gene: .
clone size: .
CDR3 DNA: TGTGCCAGTACCCTACGGACGGGACTCGGGGACGGGGAGCTGTTTTTT
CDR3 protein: CASTLRTGLGDGELFF

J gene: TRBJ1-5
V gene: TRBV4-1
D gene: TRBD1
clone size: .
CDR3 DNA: TGCGCCAGCAGCCAAGGGGCCGGGACAGGGGTACCTCAGCCCCAGCATTTT
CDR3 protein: CASSQGAGTGVPQPQHF

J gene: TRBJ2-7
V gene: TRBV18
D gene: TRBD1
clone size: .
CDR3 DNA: TGTGCCAGCTCACCTACAGGGGACCTCTACGAGCAGTACTTC
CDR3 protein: CASSPTGDLYEQYF

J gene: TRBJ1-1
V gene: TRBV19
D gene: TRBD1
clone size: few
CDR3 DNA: TGTGCCAGTAGACGGGGACAGGGGCCGAACACTGAAGCTTTCTTT
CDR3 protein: CASRRGQGPNTEAFF

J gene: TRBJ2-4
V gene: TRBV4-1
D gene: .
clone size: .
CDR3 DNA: TGCGCCAGCAGCCAAGGCCCGAGGGTACAAAACATTCAGTACTTC
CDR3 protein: CASSQGPRVQNIQYF

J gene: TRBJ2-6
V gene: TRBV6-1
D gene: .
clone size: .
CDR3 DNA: TGTGCCAGCAGTGAACATCCTGGGGCCAACGTCCTGACTTTC
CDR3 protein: CASSEHPGANVLTF

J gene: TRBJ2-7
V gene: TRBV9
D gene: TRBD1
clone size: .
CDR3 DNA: TGTGCCAGCAGCGTAGACCTGGGACAGGGATCCGGAGAGCAGTACTTC
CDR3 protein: CASSVDLGQGSGEQYF